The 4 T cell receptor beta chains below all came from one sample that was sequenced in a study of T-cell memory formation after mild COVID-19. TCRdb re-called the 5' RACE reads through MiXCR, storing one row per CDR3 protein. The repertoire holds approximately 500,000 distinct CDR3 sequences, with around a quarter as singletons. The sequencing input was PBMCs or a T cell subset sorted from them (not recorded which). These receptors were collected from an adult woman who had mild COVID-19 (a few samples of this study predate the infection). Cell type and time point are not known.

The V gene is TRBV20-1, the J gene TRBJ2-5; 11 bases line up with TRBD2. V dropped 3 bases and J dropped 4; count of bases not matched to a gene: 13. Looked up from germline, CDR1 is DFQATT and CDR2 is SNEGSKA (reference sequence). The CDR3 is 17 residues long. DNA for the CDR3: TGCAGTGCTAGGGGGACTAGCGGACATGGTGGGGTAGAGACCCAGTACTTC. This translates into CSARGTSGHGGVETQYF.

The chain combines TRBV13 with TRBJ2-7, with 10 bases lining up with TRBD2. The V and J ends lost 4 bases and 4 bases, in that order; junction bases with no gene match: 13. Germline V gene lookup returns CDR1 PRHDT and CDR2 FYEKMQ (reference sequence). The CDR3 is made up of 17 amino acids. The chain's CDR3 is CASSSHLSGRTLYEQYF. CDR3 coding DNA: TGTGCCAGCAGCTCCCACCTTAGCGGGAGGACCCTATACGAGCAGTACTTC.

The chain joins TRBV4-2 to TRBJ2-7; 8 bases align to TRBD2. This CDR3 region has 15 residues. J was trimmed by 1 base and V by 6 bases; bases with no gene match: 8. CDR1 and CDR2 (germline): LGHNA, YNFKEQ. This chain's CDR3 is CASSQYSGGSYEQYF. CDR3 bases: TGTGCCAGCAGTCAATACAGCGGGGGTTCCTACGAGCAGTACTTC.

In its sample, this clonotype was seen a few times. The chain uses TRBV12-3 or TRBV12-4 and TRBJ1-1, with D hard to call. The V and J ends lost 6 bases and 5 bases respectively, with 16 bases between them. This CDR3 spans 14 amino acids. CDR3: CASRARRRGTEAFF. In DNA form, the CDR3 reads TGTGCCAGCAGGGCCCGCCGTCGAGGAACTGAAGCTTTCTTT.